The 21 T cell receptor beta chains reported below all come from one sample, sequenced in a study of blood T cell repertoires in COVID-19. TCRdb's table, derived via immunoSEQ multiplex PCR, lists solely in-frame clones and lacks some. The sample lists 170,000 or so clones; about 88% were seen once. Sequences were obtained from peripheral blood. These receptors came from a man aged 60 to 69 with COVID-19, enrolled during active disease.

J is TRBJ1-3 and V is TRBV6-5; tentatively, D is TRBD1 (6 bases). The germline CDR1 and CDR2 sequences are MNHEY and SVGAGI. The CDR3 extends over 15 amino acids. V gave up 5 bases and J gave up 0 bases, with 11 bases separating them. This CDR3 reads CASSLQGSSGNTIYF. As DNA, the CDR3 is TGTGCCAGCAGTCTGCAGGGGAGCTCTGGAAACACCATATATTTT.

This clone showed up just a few times. This sequence joins TRBV12-3 or TRBV12-4 and TRBJ2-7, with 9 bases that match TRBD1. J was trimmed by 6 bases and V by 3 bases; bases with no gene match: 0. This CDR3 is 12 amino acids long. Written as DNA, the CDR3 is TGTGCCAGCAGTTTGGGACAGGGCGAGCAGTACTTC. The encoded protein is CASSLGQGEQYF.

V usage is TRBV9 and J usage is TRBJ2-1; D gene uncertain. CDR3 size: 17 residues. CDR1 is SGDLS, CDR2 YYNGEE, per germline. V lost 3 bases and J lost 0, with 16 bases in between. CDR3 coding DNA: TGTGCCAGCAGCGCAACTTTAATCGCGGTCTCCTACAATGAGCAGTTCTTC. Its protein product is CASSATLIAVSYNEQFF.

The chain recombines TRBV6-5 with TRBJ1-1; 9 bases fit TRBD1. The CDR3 is 15 amino acids. The germline CDR1 and CDR2 sequences are MNHEY and SVGAGI. The J segment lost 0 bases and the V segment lost 7 bases, leaving 6 bases of the junction unmatched. CDR3 coding DNA: TGTGCCAGCATATACGGGACAGGGTTGAACACTGAAGCTTTCTTT. Protein: CASIYGTGLNTEAFF.

V usage is TRBV18 and J usage is TRBJ2-7; perhaps TRBD2 as D (5 bases). Deletions cut 8 bases from V and 0 bases from J, with 17 bases between. CDR1 and CDR2 from the germline V gene are KGHSH and LQKENI. The CDR3 runs to 15 residues. In DNA form, the CDR3 reads TGTGCCAGCCTCGAAGGGAGATCGCTCTCCTACGAGCAGTACTTC. This encodes CASLEGRSLSYEQYF.

This clone was observed a handful of times. The V and J genes are TRBV4-3 and TRBJ1-6; D possibly corresponds to TRBD1 (6 bases). The CDR3 is 15 residues long. The V gene's germline CDR1 is LGHNA and CDR2 YSLEER. Trimming pared 1 base from V and 5 bases from J, leaving 9 bases between. The CDR3: CASSQGGLDNSPLHF. CDR3 sequence (DNA): TGCGCCAGCAGCCAAGGGGGGCTGGATAATTCACCCCTCCACTTT.

A note on this clone: Relative to the germline gene, one junction end is altered; a read error may explain this. The chain employs TRBV7-9 and TRBJ1-2; the match to TRBD1 covers 8 bases. Germline V gene lookup returns CDR1 SEHNR and CDR2 FQNEAQ (reference sequence). The CDR3 length is 17 residues. The chain's CDR3 is CASSLDRDRMSNYGCTF. As DNA, the CDR3 is TGTGCCAGCAGCTTGGACAGGGACCGAATGTCTAACTATGGCTGCACCTTC.

The chain links TRBV7-2 to TRBJ2-3, with 7 bases matching TRBD2. Germline loops: CDR1 SGHTA, CDR2 FQGNSA. The CDR3 totals 16 residues. The junction had 5 bases not matched to a gene; V was cut back by 1 base and J by 1 base. CDR3 sequence: CASSLGPSGGTDTQYF. The CDR3 DNA sequence: TGTGCCAGCAGCTTAGGACCCAGCGGGGGCACAGATACGCAGTATTTT.

The chain links TRBV3-1 (or the pseudogene TRBV3-2) to TRBJ2-1; D is possibly TRBD2 (5 bases). V was pared by 4 bases and J by 3 bases, with 13 bases between. Germline CDR1 and CDR2: LGHDT and YNNKEL (reference sequence). This CDR3 has 15 amino acids. The CDR3: CASSPRRTGYNEQFF. The CDR3 coding sequence is TGTGCCAGCAGCCCTCGGAGGACGGGCTACAATGAGCAGTTCTTC.

This sequence joins TRBV19 and TRBJ1-3, with D unresolved. The CDR3 is 12 residues long. Germline CDR1 is LNHDA and CDR2 is SQIVND (reference sequence). Trimming pared 9 bases from V and 0 bases from J, leaving 6 bases between. CDR3 DNA sequence: TGTGCCAGCCACTCCTCTGGAAACACCATATATTTT. Protein product: CASHSSGNTIYF.

The rearrangement links TRBV11-3 to TRBJ2-1; 9 nucleotides match TRBD2. The CDR3 extends over 15 amino acids. CDR1 SGHNT and CDR2 YENEEA come from the germline V gene. With V trimmed by 3 bases and J by 6 bases, 6 bases remained unmatched. The CDR3 here is CASSLNSGSFNEQFF. CDR3 bases: TGTGCCAGCAGCTTGAATAGCGGGAGTTTCAATGAGCAGTTCTTC.

The chain is built from TRBV3-1 (or the pseudogene TRBV3-2) and TRBJ1-2; D is unresolved. This CDR3 has 13 residues. Germline V gene data show CDR1 as LGHDT and CDR2 as YNNKEL (reference sequence). V lost 4 bases and J 6 bases, leaving 12 bases between the germline ends. The CDR3 loop reads CASSRGTQHGYTF. The CDR3 DNA reads as TGTGCCAGCAGCCGTGGCACCCAACATGGCTACACCTTC.

V gene TRBV6-1 combines with J gene TRBJ1-4, with TRBD1 matching 8 bases. The germline gives CDR1 MNHNS, CDR2 SASEGT. Losses at the gene ends were 1 base for V and 2 bases for J; bases not matched to a gene: 0. The CDR3 spans 15 residues. The CDR3 coding sequence is TGTGCCAGCAGTGAAGACAGGGGGACTAATGAAAAACTGTTTTTT. Translation gives CASSEDRGTNEKLFF.

The rearrangement links TRBV27 to TRBJ2-6, with a tentative D call TRBD1 (6 bases). Per germline, CDR1 MNHEY and CDR2 SMNVEV (reference sequence). Trimming shortened V by 4 bases and J by 4 bases, and 11 bases separated the two germline ends. The CDR3 spans 15 residues. The DNA of the CDR3 is TGTGCCAGCAGTTCCCCAGGGGCGGGGGCCAACGTCCTGACTTTC. This translates into CASSSPGAGANVLTF.

This chain connects TRBV20-1 to TRBJ1-2; D ambiguous. The CDR3 runs to 11 residues. CDR1 and CDR2 (germline): DFQATT, SNEGSKA (reference sequence). The V end was cut by 3 bases, the J end by 8 bases, with 10 bases between. CDR3 in amino acids: CSARVLLGYTF. Here the CDR3 DNA reads TGCAGTGCTAGGGTATTACTAGGCTACACCTTC.

The rearrangement uses TRBV18 and TRBJ2-3, with D perhaps matching TRBD1 (5 bases). From germline, CDR1 is KGHSH and CDR2 LQKENI. V lost 3 bases and J 3 bases, leaving 13 bases between the germline ends. This CDR3 has 15 residues. CDR3: CASSPFTTGTDTQYF. The DNA for the CDR3 is TGTGCCAGCTCACCCTTCACCACAGGTACAGATACGCAGTATTTT. Using reference TRBV18 and TRBJ2-3 for the parts outside the CDR3, the full variable domain is NAGVMQNPRHLVRRRGQEARLRCSPMKGHSHVYWYRQLPEEGLKFMVYLQKENIIDESGMPKERFSAEFPKEGPSILRIQQVVRGDSAAYFCASSPFTTGTDTQYFGPGTRLTVL.

J is TRBJ1-1 and V is TRBV27; D might be TRBD1 (5 bases). The CDR3 loop spans 13 amino acids. Trimming took 6 bases from V and 1 from J, leaving 9 bases between them. Germline V CDR1 and CDR2: MNHEY, SMNVEV (reference sequence). The CDR3 spells CASRKTENTEAFF. The CDR3, as DNA: TGTGCCAGCAGAAAGACAGAGAACACTGAAGCTTTCTTT.

CDR3: CASSTGQGGYGYTF. For the CDR3, the DNA is TGTGCCAGCAGTACGGGACAGGGAGGCTATGGCTACACCTTC. This chain uses TRBV6-2 or TRBV6-3 with TRBJ1-2, with 9 bases fitting TRBD1. The length of the CDR3 is 14 residues. Trimming at V came to 5 bases and at J to 4 bases, leaving 5 bases not matched to a gene. The germline CDR1 and CDR2 sequences are MNHEY and SVGEGT.

V gene TRBV7-8 combines with J gene TRBJ1-4, with D unresolved. V lost 0 bases, J lost 4 bases, and 9 bases lay in between. The germline CDR1 and CDR2 sequences are SGHVS and FQNEAQ. CDR3 length: 15 residues. For the CDR3, the DNA is TGTGCCAGCAGCTTAGCGAACAGCTATAATGAAAAACTGTTTTTT. Its protein is CASSLANSYNEKLFF.

The chain has TRBV11-3 and TRBJ2-7, with TRBD1 matching over 7 bases. CDR3 length: 14 amino acids. Germline CDR1 reads SGHNT; CDR2 reads YENEEA. The junction had 6 bases not matched to a gene; V was cut back by 3 bases and J by 4 bases. Here the CDR3 DNA reads TGTGCCAGCAGCTTCCCCGGGACAGTTTACGAGCAGTACTTC. This sequence encodes CASSFPGTVYEQYF.

The genes are TRBV5-6 and TRBJ2-3, with 7 positions matching TRBD2. The CDR3 totals 15 residues. With V trimmed by 1 base and J by 5 bases, 7 bases remained unmatched. CDR1 and CDR2 from the germline V gene are SGHDT and YYEEEE. The CDR3 nucleotides read TGTGCCAGCAGCTTGTCGGGGGAGGGATTAGATACGCAGTATTTT. It encodes CASSLSGEGLDTQYF.